These T cell receptor beta chains were read from a single sample in a study of blood T cell repertoires in COVID-19. Measured with immunoSEQ multiplex PCR; TCRdb has only the in-frame clones, and not every one. The table shows around 180,000 clones, with roughly 80% occurring only once. Sequencing was carried out using peripheral blood. These TCRs come from a woman older than 75 with COVID-19, enrolled during active disease. CDR3s include the opening cysteine and the closing phenylalanine or tryptophan. Each record gives: J gene, D gene, V gene, clone size, CDR3 DNA, CDR3 protein. D genes are given only for firm matches. Only some rows state a clone size, as once, few, many or a class for expanded clones.

j_call: TRBJ2-7; d_call: TRBD2; v_call: TRBV13; clone_size: .; cdr3_nt: TGTGCCAGCAGCCAGAGGACTAGCGTCTCCTACGAGCAGTACTTC; cdr3_aa: CASSQRTSVSYEQYF
j_call: TRBJ1-4; d_call: .; v_call: TRBV5-1; clone_size: .; cdr3_nt: TGCGCCAGCAGCCTGTCAGGGGAAGTATTTGAAAAACTGTTTTTT; cdr3_aa: CASSLSGEVFEKLFF
j_call: TRBJ1-1; d_call: .; v_call: TRBV29-1; clone_size: .; cdr3_nt: TGCAGCGTCCGGACAGCCCAGATAGGTGAAGCTTTCTTT; cdr3_aa: CSVRTAQIGEAFF
j_call: TRBJ1-4; d_call: .; v_call: TRBV19; clone_size: .; cdr3_nt: TGTGCCACCAGGACAGCGGATCTTAAACTGTTTTTT; cdr3_aa: CATRTADLKLFF
j_call: TRBJ2-7; d_call: TRBD1; v_call: TRBV6-4; clone_size: .; cdr3_nt: TGTGCCAGCAGTGACCAAAGGGGGCAGTACGAGCAGTACTTC; cdr3_aa: CASSDQRGQYEQYF
j_call: TRBJ2-7; d_call: .; v_call: TRBV5-5; clone_size: .; cdr3_nt: TGTGCCAGCAGCTTGAGGGCAGCGGGTGTCTCCTACGAGCAGTACTTC; cdr3_aa: CASSLRAAGVSYEQYF
j_call: TRBJ2-1; d_call: .; v_call: TRBV15; clone_size: .; cdr3_nt: TGTGCCACCACCCTAGGACTTGAGCAGTTCTTC; cdr3_aa: CATTLGLEQFF
j_call: TRBJ1-5; d_call: TRBD1; v_call: TRBV28; clone_size: .; cdr3_nt: TGTGCCAGCAGTTCTCCACAGGGGAGCAATCAGCCCCAGCATTTT; cdr3_aa: CASSSPQGSNQPQHF
j_call: TRBJ1-1; d_call: TRBD1; v_call: TRBV27; clone_size: .; cdr3_nt: TGTGCCAGCATTTTCGACAGGGTGAACACTGAAGCTTTCTTT; cdr3_aa: CASIFDRVNTEAFF
j_call: TRBJ1-1; d_call: .; v_call: TRBV6-5; clone_size: .; cdr3_nt: TGTGCCAGCGAGGAACAAATGAACACTGAAGCTTTCTTT; cdr3_aa: CASEEQMNTEAFF
j_call: TRBJ1-1; d_call: .; v_call: TRBV7-2; clone_size: few; cdr3_nt: TGTGCCAGCAGCCGCAGGGATGGCACTGAAGCTTTCTTT; cdr3_aa: CASSRRDGTEAFF
j_call: TRBJ1-5; d_call: TRBD1; v_call: TRBV19; clone_size: .; cdr3_nt: TGTGCCAGTAGTACTAGACAGGGAATTCAGCCCCAGCATTTT; cdr3_aa: CASSTRQGIQPQHF
j_call: TRBJ1-2; d_call: TRBD1; v_call: TRBV19; clone_size: few; cdr3_nt: TGTGCCAGTAGTATGACAGGGGGTTATGGCTACACCTTC; cdr3_aa: CASSMTGGYGYTF
j_call: TRBJ2-7; d_call: TRBD1; v_call: TRBV9; clone_size: .; cdr3_nt: TGTGCCAGCAGCGTAGATTGGGGACAGGGAACCTACGAGCAGTACTTC; cdr3_aa: CASSVDWGQGTYEQYF
j_call: TRBJ2-1; d_call: .; v_call: TRBV15; clone_size: .; cdr3_nt: TGTGCCACCAGCAGTCCCCGGGACACTTACAATGAGCAGTTCTTC; cdr3_aa: CATSSPRDTYNEQFF
j_call: TRBJ2-1; d_call: .; v_call: TRBV6-2/TRBV6-3; clone_size: .; cdr3_nt: TGTGCCAGCAGTCCCGGCGGCCTCCCCCGGTTCTTC; cdr3_aa: CASSPGGLPRFF
j_call: TRBJ2-1; d_call: .; v_call: TRBV5-6; clone_size: .; cdr3_nt: TGTGCCAGCAGCTTGGGACTACCTATCTCCTACAATGAGCAGTTCTTC; cdr3_aa: CASSLGLPISYNEQFF
j_call: TRBJ1-5; d_call: TRBD1; v_call: TRBV6-1; clone_size: .; cdr3_nt: TGTGCCAGCAGTGATAGGGGGCGTAGCAATCAGCCCCAGCATTTT; cdr3_aa: CASSDRGRSNQPQHF
j_call: TRBJ1-2; d_call: .; v_call: TRBV11-2; clone_size: .; cdr3_nt: TGTGCCAGCAGCTTACAGAACCTGGGCTACACCTTC; cdr3_aa: CASSLQNLGYTF
j_call: TRBJ2-7; d_call: TRBD1; v_call: TRBV3-1/TRBV3-2; clone_size: .; cdr3_nt: TGTGCCAGCAGCCAAGATCCAGGGGGAAAAGACGAGCAGTACTTC; cdr3_aa: CASSQDPGGKDEQYF
j_call: TRBJ1-1; d_call: .; v_call: TRBV7-2; clone_size: .; cdr3_nt: TGTGCCAGCAGCTTAGCGATTATGGGGGGAGGGACTGAAGCTTTCTTT; cdr3_aa: CASSLAIMGGGTEAFF
j_call: TRBJ2-3; d_call: .; v_call: TRBV5-1; clone_size: .; cdr3_nt: TGCGCCAGCAGCTTGGTATCAGATACGCAGTATTTT; cdr3_aa: CASSLVSDTQYF
j_call: TRBJ2-3; d_call: .; v_call: TRBV5-1; clone_size: .; cdr3_nt: TGCGCCAGCAGCTTGGAAGTCGGGGTTGGTGCAGATACGCAGTATTTT; cdr3_aa: CASSLEVGVGADTQYF
j_call: TRBJ1-5; d_call: TRBD1; v_call: TRBV5-6; clone_size: .; cdr3_nt: TGTGCCAGCAGCTCAAATGCCAGGGGGCCGTTAGGTCAGCCCCAGCATTTT; cdr3_aa: CASSSNARGPLGQPQHF
j_call: TRBJ1-1; d_call: .; v_call: TRBV4-3; clone_size: few; cdr3_nt: TGCGCCAGCAGCCAAGACCCGGGAATGAACACTGAAGCTTTCTTT; cdr3_aa: CASSQDPGMNTEAFF
j_call: TRBJ1-1; d_call: .; v_call: TRBV6-2/TRBV6-3; clone_size: .; cdr3_nt: TGTGCCAGCAGTTACTTCGACAGACGGAACACTGAAGCTTTCTTT; cdr3_aa: CASSYFDRRNTEAFF
j_call: TRBJ1-1; d_call: .; v_call: TRBV29-1; clone_size: once; cdr3_nt: TGCAGCGTCCGACAGGATCCAGCCGTTGAAGCTTTCTTT; cdr3_aa: CSVRQDPAVEAFF
j_call: TRBJ1-2; d_call: .; v_call: TRBV18; clone_size: .; cdr3_nt: TGTGCCAGCTCACCCCAGGGGAACTATGGCTACACCTTC; cdr3_aa: CASSPQGNYGYTF